The 21 T cell receptor beta chains below were found in one sample sequenced in a study of T cells expressing NK-cell markers. After re-calling the 5' RACE reads, TCRdb lists one entry per CDR3 protein, DNA absent. The specimen's table records 400,000 to 450,000 distinct CDR3 sequences. Sequences were obtained from blood T cells: a sorted CD56 or NKG2C T cell subset, CD4+ or CD8+ T cells, or bulk PBMC T cells (not recorded which). All receptors come from a woman aged 18 to 75 in good health.

The rearrangement joins TRBV10-3 to TRBJ2-7. Germline lookup yields CDR1 ENHRY and CDR2 SYGVKD. The CDR3 contains 13 residues. The CDR3 is CAIRPGRTYEQYF.

The gene calls are TRBV28 and TRBJ1-2. CDR1 is MDHEN, CDR2 SYDVKM, per germline. This CDR3 has 13 amino acids. This CDR3 is CASSLWGEDGYTF.

V is TRBV7-9 and J is TRBJ2-3. The CDR3 extends over 15 amino acids. Germline CDR1 reads SEHNR; CDR2 reads FQNEAQ (reference sequence). CDR3 sequence reads: CASSLGLVAADTQYF.

V usage is TRBV7-6 and J usage is TRBJ2-1; no DNA is available, so the TRBD1 call from TCRdb remains unchecked. Germline V gene lookup returns CDR1 SGHVS and CDR2 FNYEAQ. The CDR3 consists of 13 residues. CDR3 loop: CASSQGMSNEQFF.

The chain couples TRBV28 to TRBJ2-7; the D gene TCRdb calls, TRBD1, cannot be checked with no DNA. Germline values: CDR1 MDHEN, CDR2 SYDVKM. The CDR3 contains 12 residues. CDR3: CASRTTGDEQYF.

CDR3 residues: CSVFLAGIYNEQFF. This chain uses TRBV29-1 with TRBJ2-1; TCRdb's D call of TRBD2 is untestable without DNA. The germline V gene encodes CDR1 SQVTM and CDR2 ANQGSEA. The CDR3 extends over 14 amino acids.

The genes are TRBV4-1 and TRBJ2-1; there is no DNA to check the TCRdb D call of TRBD2. In germline, CDR1 is MGHRA, CDR2 YSYEKL. The CDR3 covers 16 residues. CDR3 sequence: CASSPRDSGIYNEQFF.

This rearrangement joins TRBV20-1 to TRBJ2-4; the TCRdb call, TRBD2, lacks DNA for checking. This CDR3 contains 14 residues. CDR1 and CDR2 from the germline V gene are DFQATT and SNEGSKA (reference sequence). This CDR3 is CSAPGTSGAHSQYF.

The J gene is TRBJ2-3, the V gene TRBV14; TCRdb proposes TRBD1, but this gene call is untestable without DNA. The CDR3 has 16 amino acids. Germline CDR1 SGHDN, CDR2 FVKESK. The CDR3 sequence: CASSRTGLRSTDTQYF.

The V and J genes are TRBV7-2 and TRBJ1-5; TCRdb outputs TRBD1, but without DNA this stays unchecked. Germline V gene data show CDR1 as SGHTA and CDR2 as FQGNSA. The length of the CDR3 is 14 residues. The chain's CDR3 is CASSGTGGHQPQHF.

The chain uses TRBV5-1 and TRBJ2-7; the TCRdb D gene call, TRBD1, has no DNA to confirm it. The V gene's germline CDR1 is SGHRS and CDR2 YFSETQ. This CDR3 region has 16 residues. CDR3 residues: CASSRSRAGGPHEQYF.

V and J are TRBV28 and TRBJ1-6; absent DNA, TCRdb's TRBD1 call cannot be checked. Per germline, CDR1 MDHEN and CDR2 SYDVKM. This CDR3 comprises 19 residues. The CDR3 spells CASSPLARADRAYNSPLHF. The variable domain in full, with the rest retrieved from reference TRBV28 and TRBJ1-6, is DVKVTQSSRYLVKRTGEKVFLECVQDMDHENMFWYRQDPGLGLRLIYFSYDVKMKEKGDIPEGYSVSREKKERFSLILESASTNQTSMYLCASSPLARADRAYNSPLHFGNGTRLTVT.

Here the CDR3 reads CREIGTGDEGTQYF. The rearrangement uses TRBV20-1 and TRBJ2-5; without DNA, the TCRdb call of TRBD1 cannot be checked. CDR1 DFQATT and CDR2 SNEGSKA come from the germline V gene (reference sequence). The CDR3 has 14 residues.

This rearrangement joins TRBV27 to TRBJ1-5; the TCRdb D gene call, TRBD1, has no DNA to confirm it. The CDR3 consists of 16 residues. Germline V gene lookup returns CDR1 MNHEY and CDR2 SMNVEV (reference sequence). The chain's CDR3 is CASSLIGTGRDQPQHF.

The chain uses TRBV19 and TRBJ2-1; TCRdb names TRBD2, which stays unverified in the absence of DNA. Germline CDR1 reads LNHDA; CDR2 reads SQIVND (reference sequence). This CDR3 contains 16 residues. The CDR3 loop is CASSISPSGVDNEQFF.

This chain links TRBV7-9 with TRBJ1-2; the TCRdb D gene call, TRBD1, has no DNA to confirm it. The CDR3 has 14 amino acids. Germline CDR1 SEHNR, CDR2 FQNEAQ (reference sequence). The CDR3 sequence: CASSLDPGVYGYTF.

V gene TRBV5-6 combines with J gene TRBJ2-2; TCRdb designates TRBD1, a call that cannot be tested without DNA. The CDR3 consists of 14 residues. CDR1 SGHDT and CDR2 YYEEEE come from the germline V gene. This CDR3 reads CATQETGSAGELFF. Full variable domain (outside the CDR3, taken from reference TRBV5-6 and TRBJ2-2): DAGVTQSPTHLIKTRGQQVTLRCSPKSGHDTVSWYQQALGQGPQFIFQYYEEEERQRGNFPDRFSGHQFPNYSSELNVNALLLGDSALYLCATQETGSAGELFFGEGSRLTVL.

The genes are TRBV11-2 and TRBJ2-1; TCRdb selects TRBD1, and the lack of DNA leaves this call unchecked. The CDR3 totals 15 residues. Germline loops: CDR1 SGHAT, CDR2 FQNNGV. The CDR3 loop reads CASSLDGADYNEQFF.

The chain combines TRBV29-1 with TRBJ1-2. In germline, CDR1 is SQVTM, CDR2 ANQGSEA. CDR3 length: 14 amino acids. Here the CDR3 reads CSVEAQVGNYGYTF.

The chain recombines TRBV6-2 or TRBV6-3 with TRBJ2-7; without DNA, the TCRdb call of TRBD1 cannot be checked. The CDR3 runs to 16 residues. The germline gives CDR1 MNHEY, CDR2 SVGEGT. CDR3 in amino acids: CASSPPRDLGPYEQYF.

V is TRBV12-3 or TRBV12-4 and J is TRBJ2-1; TCRdb names TRBD1, which stays unverified in the absence of DNA. The CDR3 loop spans 15 amino acids. CDR3 in amino acids: CASSPGTGTYNEQFF.